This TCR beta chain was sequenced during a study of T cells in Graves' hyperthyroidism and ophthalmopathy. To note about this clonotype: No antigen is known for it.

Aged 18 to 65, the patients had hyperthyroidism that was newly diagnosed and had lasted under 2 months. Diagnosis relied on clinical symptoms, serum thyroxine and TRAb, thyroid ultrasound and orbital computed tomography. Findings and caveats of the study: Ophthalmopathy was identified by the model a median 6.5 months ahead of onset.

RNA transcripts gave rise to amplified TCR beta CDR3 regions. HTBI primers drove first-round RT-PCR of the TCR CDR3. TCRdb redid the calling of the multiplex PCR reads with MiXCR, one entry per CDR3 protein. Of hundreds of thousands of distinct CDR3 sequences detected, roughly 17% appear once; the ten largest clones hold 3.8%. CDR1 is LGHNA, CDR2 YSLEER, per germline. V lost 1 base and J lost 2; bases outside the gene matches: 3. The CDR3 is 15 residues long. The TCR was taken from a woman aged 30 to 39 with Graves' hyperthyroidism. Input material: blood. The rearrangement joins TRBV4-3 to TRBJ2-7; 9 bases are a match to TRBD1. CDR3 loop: CASSQGRQGAYEQYF. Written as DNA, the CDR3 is TGCGCCAGCAGCCAAGGTAGACAGGGGGCCTACGAGCAGTACTTC.